These 25 T cell receptor beta chains were sequenced from one sample in a study of cytomegalovirus exposure and HLA in healthy donors. The PCR made use of 60 Vbeta and 13 Jbeta primers. TCRdb's copy holds only in-frame clones and misses some; the assay was immunoSEQ multiplex PCR. This table holds approximately 120,000 clones, approximately 80% found once. Sequences were obtained from PBMCs. The source is a man in his forties or fifties in good health and CMV-seronegative.

The chain is built from TRBV7-8 and TRBJ2-3; 8 bases agree with TRBD2. The CDR3 has 15 amino acids. Germline assignment: CDR1 SGHVS and CDR2 FQNEAQ. V was clipped by 2 bases and J by 3 bases; unmatched bases: 4. This chain's CDR3 is CASSLTSGGTDTQYF. In nucleotides, the CDR3 is TGTGCCAGCAGCTTAACGAGCGGGGGAACAGATACGCAGTATTTT.

The chain uses TRBV9 and TRBJ2-1; 10 bases are shared with TRBD2. The CDR3 contains 14 residues. CDR1 is SGDLS, CDR2 YYNGEE, per germline. Unmatched junction bases numbered 7, after V lost 3 bases and J lost 10 bases. This CDR3 reads CASSASGGAWEQFF. Written as DNA, the CDR3 is TGTGCCAGCAGCGCGAGCGGGGGGGCATGGGAGCAGTTCTTC.

The chain links TRBV5-1 to TRBJ2-1; the match to TRBD2 covers 9 bases. There are 19 residues in the CDR3. Trimming at V came to 0 bases and at J to 0 bases, leaving 10 bases not matched to a gene. Germline lookup yields CDR1 SGHRS and CDR2 YFSETQ. As DNA, the CDR3 is TGCGCCAGCAGCTTGGGTAGCGGGGGATCTAGGAGCTCCTACAATGAGCAGTTCTTC. This translates into CASSLGSGGSRSSYNEQFF.

The J gene is TRBJ1-1, the V gene TRBV6-1; TRBD1 might be the D (5 bases). Germline CDR1 is MNHNS and CDR2 is SASEGT. The CDR3 is 14 residues long. V was trimmed by 5 bases and J by 0 bases, leaving 10 bases between them. CDR3 sequence reads: CASSTKQVNTEAFF. The DNA of the CDR3 is TGTGCCAGCAGTACAAAACAGGTGAACACTGAAGCTTTCTTT.

V gene TRBV6-1 combines with J gene TRBJ2-7; 9 bases map to TRBD1. The CDR3 totals 16 residues. In germline, CDR1 is MNHNS, CDR2 SASEGT. V dropped 4 bases and J dropped 2; count of bases not matched to a gene: 9. This CDR3 reads CASSASLGQGTYEQYV. The CDR3 DNA reads as TGTGCCAGCAGTGCGTCTCTTGGACAGGGGACCTACGAGCAGTACGTC.

The chain carries TRBV5-1 and TRBJ1-1, with D tentatively TRBD1 (5 bases). The CDR3 length is 14 residues. Trimming removed 4 bases at V and 1 base at J, with 11 bases between. Germline V gene sequence: CDR1 SGHRS, CDR2 YFSETQ. CDR3 bases: TGCGCCAGCAGCATGGGGCATACGAACACTGAAGCTTTCTTT. Translation gives CASSMGHTNTEAFF. Drawing the rest from reference TRBV5-1 and TRBJ1-1, the complete variable domain is KAGVTQTPRYLIKTRGQQVTLSCSPISGHRSVSWYQQTPGQGLQFLFEYFSETQRNKGNFPGRFSGRQFSNSRSEMNVSTLELGDSALYLCASSMGHTNTEAFFGQGTRLTVV.

This chain connects TRBV27 to TRBJ2-7; 8 bases are a match to TRBD1. Trimming cost V 6 bases and J 0 bases; bases outside gene matches: 4. The germline V gene encodes CDR1 MNHEY and CDR2 SMNVEV (reference sequence). The CDR3 runs to 14 residues. The DNA of the CDR3 is TGTGCCAGCAGACGACAGGGGTCCTCCTACGAGCAGTACTTC. It translates to CASRRQGSSYEQYF.

The chain has TRBV25-1 and TRBJ2-2; the D gene is possibly TRBD1 (7 bases). This CDR3 contains 15 residues. Trimming pared 4 bases from V and 6 bases from J, leaving 15 bases between. Germline loops: CDR1 MGHDK, CDR2 SYGVNS. In nucleotides, the CDR3 is TGTGCCAGCAGTGCCCCAGGGGGGAAGTCCGGGGAGCTGTTTTTT. This encodes CASSAPGGKSGELFF.

V usage is TRBV25-1 and J usage is TRBJ2-7; 7 bases match TRBD1. V lost 7 bases, J lost 0 bases, and 3 bases stayed unmatched. Germline values: CDR1 MGHDK, CDR2 SYGVNS. This CDR3 contains 13 residues. The CDR3 DNA reads TGTGCCAGCACCAGGACAGGCTCCTACGAGCAGTACTTC. Encoded protein: CASTRTGSYEQYF.

The chain combines TRBV28 with TRBJ1-6, with 10 bases fitting TRBD1. Germline-derived CDR1 and CDR2 are MDHEN and SYDVKM. V lost 3 bases to trimming and J lost 9 bases; unmatched junction nucleotides: 11. This CDR3 has 17 residues. The CDR3 sequence is CASSLPRPGTGASPLHF. Here the CDR3 DNA reads TGTGCCAGCAGTTTGCCGCGCCCCGGGACAGGGGCTTCACCCCTCCACTTT.

The chain links TRBV19 to TRBJ2-1; TRBD2 matches at 10 bases. The V segment lost 6 bases and the J segment 1 base; nucleotides outside the gene matches: 3. CDR1 LNHDA and CDR2 SQIVND come from the germline V gene (reference sequence). This CDR3 comprises 15 residues. For the CDR3, the DNA is TGTGCCAGTAGAAGCGGGGGGGAGTCCTACAATGAGCAGTTCTTC. It specifies CASRSGGESYNEQFF.

Of note for this clone: A read error may produce the germline difference seen at one junction end. The gene calls are TRBV7-9 and TRBJ1-2; D may be TRBD1 (6 bases). Germline CDR1 and CDR2: SEHNR and FQNEAQ (reference sequence). The CDR3 is 12 amino acids. The CDR3 region is CSSRPQGSGYTF. Here the CDR3 DNA reads TGTTCCAGCAGACCCCAGGGGTCCGGCTACACCTTC.

This chain joins TRBV25-1 and TRBJ1-6; D unclear. Trimming left V 2 bases short and J 0 bases short, with 11 bases between. The length of the CDR3 is 17 residues. Germline V gives CDR1 MGHDK, CDR2 SYGVNS. This CDR3 reads CASSEGQKSSYNSPLHF. CDR3 DNA sequence: TGTGCCAGCAGTGAAGGGCAGAAAAGCTCCTATAATTCACCCCTCCACTTT.

The chain links TRBV5-1 to TRBJ2-2, with 9 bases that match TRBD1. CDR1 is SGHRS, CDR2 YFSETQ, per germline. This CDR3 has 15 amino acids. Losses at the gene ends were 4 bases for V and 6 bases for J; bases not matched to a gene: 7. This chain's CDR3 is CASSLGTGWAGELFF. The CDR3, as DNA: TGCGCCAGCAGCCTAGGGACAGGGTGGGCCGGGGAGCTGTTTTTT.

The chain combines TRBV4-2 with TRBJ2-1; D perhaps matches TRBD1 (5 bases). The CDR3 loop spans 16 amino acids. CDR1 LGHNA and CDR2 YNFKEQ come from the germline V gene. Trimming stripped 0 bases from V and 8 bases from J, with 17 bases between. CDR3: CASSQDGPIGVDEQFF. In nucleotides, the CDR3 is TGTGCCAGCAGCCAAGATGGGCCGATAGGGGTGGATGAGCAGTTCTTC.

This clone has just one count. The V and J genes are TRBV19 and TRBJ2-1; 9 nucleotides line up with TRBD2. Germline V lookup: CDR1 LNHDA, CDR2 SQIVND (reference sequence). The CDR3 is made up of 15 amino acids. With V trimmed by 3 bases and J by 5 bases, 5 bases remained unmatched. CDR3 region: CASSIWASGDNEQFF. CDR3 coding DNA: TGTGCCAGTAGTATCTGGGCTAGCGGGGACAATGAGCAGTTCTTC.

The J gene is TRBJ1-2, the V gene TRBV12-5; 7 bases are a match to TRBD1. The CDR3 covers 13 residues. V shed 6 bases and J 0 bases; nucleotides not matched to a gene: 1. In germline, CDR1 is LGHNT, CDR2 FRNRAP. This CDR3 reads CASGGQTNYGYTF. In nucleotides, the CDR3 is TGTGCTAGTGGGGGACAGACTAACTATGGCTACACCTTC.

Of note for this clone: Germline and junction disagree at one end, which may indicate a read error. The V call is TRBV7-9, the J call TRBJ2-3, with 8 bases that match TRBD2. The germline V gene has CDR1 SEHNR and CDR2 FQNEAQ (reference sequence). The CDR3 is made up of 16 amino acids. CDR3 in amino acids: CSSRPLAGPVTDTQYF. In nucleotides, the CDR3 is TGTTCCAGCAGGCCTCTAGCGGGCCCGGTCACAGATACGCAGTATTTT.

This rearrangement joins TRBV5-6 to TRBJ2-3; weak D call: TRBD1 (6 bases). Germline values: CDR1 SGHDT, CDR2 YYEEEE. This CDR3 region has 13 residues. V lost 0 bases and J lost 9, with 11 bases in between. CDR3 protein: CASSLGQGMTQYF. The CDR3 DNA is TGTGCCAGCAGCTTGGGGCAGGGGATGACGCAGTATTTT. Drawing the rest from reference TRBV5-6 and TRBJ2-3, the complete variable domain is DAGVTQSPTHLIKTRGQQVTLRCSPKSGHDTVSWYQQALGQGPQFIFQYYEEEERQRGNFPDRFSGHQFPNYSSELNVNALLLGDSALYLCASSLGQGMTQYFGPGTRLTVL.

V is TRBV6-6 and J is TRBJ1-2, with D possibly TRBD1 on 6 matching bases. V shed 2 bases and J shed 2 bases, with 12 bases lying between them. This CDR3 region has 15 residues. The germline gives CDR1 MNHNY, CDR2 SVGAGI (reference sequence). In DNA, the CDR3 is TGTGCCAGCAGTTACGTGGGGGGGCCCAACTATGGCTACACCTTC. Translating it yields CASSYVGGPNYGYTF.

As DNA, the CDR3 is TGTGCCAGCAGCTTAGAGGCGGGCAGGCCCTCGACTGGAAACACCATATATTTT. This encodes CASSLEAGRPSTGNTIYF. V gene TRBV11-2 combines with J gene TRBJ1-3; D is unresolved. The CDR3 covers 18 residues. The ends were cut back, 0 bases at V and 2 bases at J, with 17 bases in the middle. CDR1 and CDR2 from the germline V gene are SGHAT and FQNNGV.

V and J are TRBV7-2 and TRBJ2-1; 10 bases line up with TRBD2. The CDR3 spans 16 residues. Germline V CDR1 and CDR2: SGHTA, FQGNSA. V shed 5 bases, J shed 3 bases, and the junction held 7 bases outside the gene matches. The CDR3 DNA is TGTGCCAGCAGCAAAAGACTAGCGGGCTTCTACAATGAGCAGTTCTTC. Its translation: CASSKRLAGFYNEQFF.

The chain joins TRBV4-3 to TRBJ2-2; D might be TRBD1 (6 bases). Trimming cost V 1 base and J 0 bases, with 9 bases left between them. Germline CDR1 is LGHNA and CDR2 is YSLEER. There are 16 residues in the CDR3. The CDR3 region is CASSQGGRANTGELFF. For the CDR3, the DNA is TGCGCCAGCAGCCAAGGGGGGCGCGCGAACACCGGGGAGCTGTTTTTT.

The genes are TRBV6-1 and TRBJ1-2; 7 bases fit TRBD1. This CDR3 has 15 amino acids. Germline V CDR1 and CDR2: MNHNS, SASEGT. Trimming took 1 base from V and 1 from J; bases not matched to a gene: 3. The CDR3 DNA reads as TGTGCCAGCAGTGAAGTCCGGGACAGTAACTATGGCTACACCTTC. Translation: CASSEVRDSNYGYTF.

This chain joins TRBV15 and TRBJ1-2, with D possibly matching TRBD1 (5 bases). The CDR3 length is 13 residues. Germline V gene data show CDR1 as LNHNV and CDR2 as YYDKDF (reference sequence). Trimming removed 0 bases at V and 3 bases at J, with 5 bases between. The CDR3 here is CATSRETDYGYTF. The CDR3 nucleotides read TGTGCCACCAGCAGAGAGACAGACTATGGCTACACCTTC.